Below, one T cell receptor (beta chain) is given with its context. The antigen remains unidentified. One end of the junction varies from germline; a read error may be responsible. The data were taken from a study of cytomegalovirus exposure and HLA in healthy donors. Overall study findings and caveats: Cytomegalovirus-associated TCR beta chains were listed, numbering 150 to 200.

Germline V gives CDR1 GTSNPN, CDR2 SVGIG (reference sequence). The CDR3 is 12 amino acids. The repertoire was sequenced with immunoSEQ multiplex PCR; TCRdb's copy has only in-frame clones and lacks some. The data hold 200,000 to 250,000 clones, with roughly 87% observed a single time. The rearrangement uses TRBV30 and TRBJ2-7; tentatively, D is TRBD2 (5 bases). Sequenced sample: PBMCs. This clonotype was obtained from a woman under 30 in good health and CMV-seropositive. This chain's CDR3 is CAWSAEGYKQYF. In DNA, the CDR3 is TGTGCCTGGAGCGCAGAGGGCTACAAGCAGTACTTC.